The 19 T cell receptor beta chains given below trace back to one sample, sequenced in a study of cytomegalovirus exposure and HLA in healthy donors. 60 Vbeta and 13 Jbeta primers were used in PCR. Clones were read by immunoSEQ multiplex PCR, and TCRdb kept only the in-frame ones, dropping some. The data show 120,000 to 150,000 clones, with over 75% seen just once and around 2.4% held by the top ten. The sample consisted of PBMCs. These TCRs come from a male donor in good health and CMV-seronegative.

This chain connects TRBV5-1 to TRBJ1-6; 9 nucleotides align to TRBD1. Germline trimming cut 3 bases from V and 11 bases from J; bases unmatched to any gene: 3. This CDR3 comprises 13 residues. Germline CDR1 and CDR2: SGHRS and YFSETQ. For the CDR3, the DNA is TGCGCCAGCAGCTGGACAGGGGTGCCACCCCTCCACTTT. Its protein product is CASSWTGVPPLHF.

As DNA, the CDR3 is TGTGCCAGCTCACCAGGACAGATTAATGAAAAACTGTTTTTT. Translating gives CASSPGQINEKLFF. This chain uses TRBV18 with TRBJ1-4, with D maybe TRBD1 (6 bases). The V and J ends lost 2 bases and 4 bases respectively, with 8 bases between them. The CDR3 consists of 14 residues. Germline values: CDR1 KGHSH, CDR2 LQKENI.

This clone appeared once. V and J are TRBV7-8 and TRBJ2-7, with D maybe TRBD2 (6 bases). Germline V gene lookup returns CDR1 SGHVS and CDR2 FQNEAQ. The CDR3 is 16 residues long. V lost 5 bases, J lost 3 bases, and 20 bases lay in between. CDR3 sequence (DNA): TGTGCCAGCAGCCCGCGGGCCGCGGGAAGCTTCTACGAGCAGTACTTC. It is translated as CASSPRAAGSFYEQYF.

The CDR3: CASRTGIGEQYF. The CDR3 DNA sequence: TGTGCCAGTAGGACGGGGATTGGGGAGCAGTACTTC. This sequence joins TRBV25-1 and TRBJ2-7; D perhaps matches TRBD2 (5 bases). The CDR3 consists of 12 residues. Germline CDR1 is MGHDK and CDR2 is SYGVNS. V lost 9 bases and J 7 bases, leaving 16 bases between the germline ends.

The V gene is TRBV4-3, the J gene TRBJ2-7; weak D call: TRBD2 (5 bases). The CDR3 runs to 14 residues. V dropped 0 bases and J dropped 3 bases, with 9 bases sitting between them. Germline V lookup: CDR1 LGHNA, CDR2 YSLEER. The chain's CDR3 is CASSQEHRGYEQYF. Written as DNA, the CDR3 is TGCGCCAGCAGCCAAGAACATCGGGGCTACGAGCAGTACTTC.

J is TRBJ1-2 and V is TRBV27, with TRBD1 matching over 9 bases. From germline, CDR1 is MNHEY and CDR2 SMNVEV (reference sequence). V lost 0 bases, J lost 8 bases, and 7 bases stayed unmatched. The CDR3 extends over 15 amino acids. This CDR3 is CASSLSIGTGSGYTF. CDR3 nucleotide sequence: TGTGCCAGCAGTTTATCGATTGGGACAGGGTCCGGCTACACCTTC.

The sample holds one count of this clone. The chain is built from TRBV6-6 and TRBJ1-1; 8 nucleotides align to TRBD1. This CDR3 region has 15 residues. V shed 5 bases and J 4 bases; nucleotides not matched to a gene: 9. CDR1 and CDR2 from the germline V gene are MNHNY and SVGAGI (reference sequence). CDR3 DNA sequence: TGTGCCAGCAGTCTCAGGGGGCAGGAGAGCACTGAAGCTTTCTTT. It yields the protein CASSLRGQESTEAFF.

The V gene is TRBV7-7, the J gene TRBJ1-3; D is ambiguous. V lost 5 bases to trimming and J lost 6 bases, with 14 bases between them. CDR3 length equals 14 residues. Germline CDR1 is SSHAT and CDR2 is FNYEAQ (reference sequence). The CDR3 DNA reads TGTGCCAGCAGCCCGACACCGGGAGTAAACACCATATATTTT. It is translated as CASSPTPGVNTIYF.

This clone was picked up one time. The genes are TRBV21-1 and TRBJ2-7; the table's D call TRBD2 went unverified against the DNA. TRBV21-1 has pseudogene status. The CDR3 runs 16 residues. The CDR3 bases are TGTGCCAGCAGCAGTATGGGGCTAGCGGGGCGCTACGAGCAGTACTTC. It specifies CASSSMGLAGRYEQYF.

This rearrangement joins TRBV7-3 to TRBJ2-2; 11 bases match TRBD2. This CDR3 region has 17 residues. The germline CDR1 and CDR2 sequences are SGHTA and FQGTGA. V trimming: 5 bases; J trimming: 4 bases; junction bases outside the gene matches: 9. The CDR3 loop is CASSPIAGGLSTGELFF. Here the CDR3 DNA reads TGTGCCAGCAGCCCAATAGCGGGAGGGCTTTCCACCGGGGAGCTGTTTTTT.

This clone has just a few counts. V is TRBV30 and J is TRBJ2-7; D not resolved. Per the germline V gene, CDR1 is GTSNPN and CDR2 is SVGIG (reference sequence). CDR3 length: 14 amino acids. Deletions cut 8 bases from V and 4 bases from J, with 21 bases between. The CDR3 loop is CAGTAGHPGYEQYF. The CDR3 region has the DNA TGTGCCGGCACGGCCGGCCACCCCGGGTACGAGCAGTACTTC.

V and J are TRBV5-4 and TRBJ2-7; D perhaps matches TRBD1 (5 bases). V was trimmed by 1 base and J by 3 bases, leaving 11 bases between them. The CDR3 has 14 residues. The germline CDR1 and CDR2 sequences are SGHNT and YYREEE (reference sequence). CDR3 region: CASSLNQGHYEQYF. DNA for the CDR3: TGTGCCAGCAGCTTGAACCAGGGCCACTACGAGCAGTACTTC.

This clone was picked up a small number of times. The chain has TRBV5-1 and TRBJ2-2; TRBD1 is a possible D gene (7 bases). The CDR3 is made up of 15 amino acids. Between the trimmed V and J ends, which lost 7 bases and 6 bases, there was a span of 19 bases. Germline V gives CDR1 SGHRS, CDR2 YFSETQ. The CDR3 bases are TGCGCCAGCGAACCGACAGGGAGGTCCGCCGGGGAGCTGTTTTTT. Its translation: CASEPTGRSAGELFF.

The chain recombines TRBV30 with TRBJ2-1; 7 nucleotides line up with TRBD1. The CDR3 has 17 residues. With V trimmed by 2 bases and J by 1 base, 11 bases remained unmatched. Germline lookup yields CDR1 GTSNPN and CDR2 SVGIG (reference sequence). The CDR3 DNA is TGTGCCTGGAGTCCAACCGACAGGGTTAAGTCCTACAATGAGCAGTTCTTC. As protein: CAWSPTDRVKSYNEQFF.

The rearrangement uses TRBV6-6 and TRBJ1-2; D not certain. Trimming removed 4 bases at V and 13 bases at J, with 19 bases between. CDR3 length: 13 residues. The germline V gene has CDR1 MNHNY and CDR2 SVGAGI (reference sequence). CDR3 DNA sequence: TGTGCCAGCAGTTCTCCGATAACGACTGTCTGCACCTTC. Translating gives CASSSPITTVCTF.

The chain has TRBV25-1 and TRBJ2-2; 8 bases agree with TRBD2. Germline values: CDR1 MGHDK, CDR2 SYGVNS. The CDR3 loop spans 15 amino acids. Trimming cost V 1 base and J 7 bases; bases outside gene matches: 5. The CDR3 sequence is CASSESSGRYGELFF. CDR3 nucleotides: TGTGCCAGCAGTGAATCGAGCGGGAGATACGGGGAGCTGTTTTTT. Full variable domain (outside the CDR3, taken from reference TRBV25-1 and TRBJ2-2): EADIYQTPRYLVIGTGKKITLECSQTMGHDKMYWYQQDPGMELHLIHYSYGVNSTEKGDLSSESTVSRIRTEHFPLTLESARPSHTSQYLCASSESSGRYGELFFGEGSRLTVL.

This chain uses TRBV9 with TRBJ2-7, with 12 positions matching TRBD2. V shed 4 bases and J 2 bases; nucleotides not matched to a gene: 4. Germline V lookup: CDR1 SGDLS, CDR2 YYNGEE. The CDR3 is 15 amino acids. CDR3 in DNA: TGTGCCAGCAGCCCGAGGACTAGCGGGACCTACGAGCAGTACTTC. Its protein is CASSPRTSGTYEQYF.

The chain couples TRBV5-1 to TRBJ1-1, with TRBD1 identical over 9 bases. The CDR3 extends over 15 amino acids. The germline V gene encodes CDR1 SGHRS and CDR2 YFSETQ. V lost 3 bases, J lost 0 bases, and 3 bases stayed unmatched. In nucleotides, the CDR3 is TGCGCCAGCAGCTCCGGGACAGGGCTGAACACTGAAGCTTTCTTT. This sequence encodes CASSSGTGLNTEAFF.

This chain uses TRBV7-6 with TRBJ1-1; 7 positions agree with TRBD1. After removal of 1 base from V and 4 bases from J, the junction contained 9 bases not matched to a gene. Germline CDR1 is SGHVS and CDR2 is FNYEAQ. This CDR3 spans 16 amino acids. The CDR3: CASSLEPGQAVTEAFF. In DNA, the CDR3 is TGTGCCAGCAGCTTAGAGCCAGGACAGGCGGTCACTGAAGCTTTCTTT.